This T cell receptor (beta chain) came from a study of shared clonotypes between healthy human individuals (dated by TCRdb to the early 2020s). With respect to the entire study: The cohort comprised two women and a few men aged 18 to 49 years. For each donor, three plates each were used for CD4 naive and CD4 memory, two plates were used for CD8 naive, and one plate was used for CD8 memory. Blood TCR repertoires of five healthy adults were deeply sequenced to estimate repertoire size and the extent of clonotype sharing between individuals. Libraries were prepared and TCR repertoires were sequenced by different laboratories using diverse techniques, in order to increase sequencing depth and limit assay-specific biases. Each donor's leukapheresis produced roughly between about 0.8 and 8.9 billion PBMCs.

As to this clone: Its antigen is unknown. Base-call qualities are not available, and no considerably larger clone is one nucleotide away. The sample has other DNA sequences that encode this CDR3 too.

The germline V gene supplies CDR1 SGHRS and CDR2 YFSETQ. Inclusive of the bounding cysteine and phenylalanine, the CDR3 is 14 residues long. Of the read, only the CDR3 DNA is kept; its 42 bases are in frame from base 1. V is cut by 0 bases and J by 2 bases, and the space between the germline ends is 9 bases. Using the deep immunoSEQ assay, TCR CDR3 regions were amplified from genomic DNA by multiplex PCR. For each cell subset, the extracted genomic DNA was distributed evenly across all wells of several immunoSEQ 96-well plates, and each plate served as one replicate. For sorted subsets, roughly 200 ng of genomic DNA, equivalent to 30,000 or so T cell genomes, went into each replicate PCR. The purified libraries were quantified using a Qubit 3.0 fluorometer, sized with a Bioanalyzer 2100, and then quantified again using the KAPA Library Quantification kit. Every immunoSEQ 96-well plate was sequenced on a dedicated single-read 150-cycle Illumina NextSeq 550 flow cell. From the authors' description of their analysis: Because the immunoSEQ output held only junctional sequences and lacked quality scores, the filtering could not match the filtering applied to full-length reads. Sequences were annotated with PyIR, a Python wrapper for IgBLAST v1.9, using IMGT germline references to assign V/J genes and CDR3. Reads were removed for weak V/J assignments (E-value above 1e-6), missing CDR3, stop codons, out-of-frame junctions, or ambiguous translated residues. A V3J clonotype was defined by an identical inferred V gene, J gene, and CDR3 amino acid sequence. To compute the percentage overlap between repertoires, the number of shared unique clonotypes was divided by the size of the smaller repertoire. Three approaches were used to assess repertoire richness: RTK rarefaction, the Chao1 estimator, and Recon v2.1 estimates of unobserved clonotypes. For all TCRbeta clonotypes obtained by the gDNA method from a few donors, generation probabilities were computed with OLGA. TCRdb limited this immuneACCESS table to in-frame rearrangements with V and J called. A share of clones is missing; checked studies link under half to unresolved V genes, and the rest is unexplained. That table furnishes V, J and clone size, whereas the DNA furnished D and trimming. The sample table holds hundreds of thousands of clones, of which around three quarters were seen once. Around 2% of the sample goes to the ten largest clones.

The full study reports these points: Pairwise subsampling led to the expectation that sequencing depth would affect the degree of clonotype sharing among donors. The small number of donors limited the genetic and exposure-history diversity represented. Estimated clonotype richness was generally larger for naive than for memory subsets. Sampling was restricted to blood, and TCR repertoires in tissues likely differ from the TCR repertoires found in blood. Rarefaction of sorted-subset datasets indicated incomplete sequencing despite the large sequencing depth. Sharing across a handful of donors was observed for about 5% of naive CD4, 3.5% of naive CD8, 2% to 2.5% of memory CD4, and 0.4% of memory CD8 clonotypes. Clonotypes shared by all four sorted-subset donors showed higher generation probabilities than non-shared clonotypes.

Healthy HIV-negative adults with no recently reported acute infections or vaccinations were included as donors. Only Caucasian adults living in Nashville, Tennessee, USA were represented among the donors. CD4+ T cells were enriched by magnetic negative selection, after which naive cells were positively selected on CD45RA and the negative fraction was taken as the memory subset. Blood was obtained by leukapheresis, after which PBMCs were separated by Ficoll-Histopaque density gradient centrifugation and cryopreserved in liquid nitrogen vapor phase. Analytical flow cytometry was used to check the purity and quantity of each magnetically sorted T cell population. From each sorted fraction, genomic DNA was isolated and quantified by UV absorbance on a Nanodrop 2000c.

The chain employs TRBV5-1 and TRBJ2-7; the D segment cannot be called with confidence. The receptor's source is a young woman in good health. Sequencing was carried out using memory CD4+ T cells sorted from blood. The sample's cell subset or site label, decoded: CD45RA-negative fraction. This receptor has the CDR3 CASSLVAGTYEQYF. The DNA reads as follows: TGCGCCAGCAGCTTGGTTGCTGGAACCTACGAGCAGTACTTC.